This T cell receptor (beta chain) was found in a study of glioma-infiltrating T cells after dendritic cell vaccination. At the level of the study: Between the early 2000s and the early 2010s, patients got autologous tumor lysate-pulsed dendritic cell vaccines. Findings and limits, study-wide: Higher pretreatment TIL content predicted longer progression-free time and survival.

This CDR3 is 20 amino acids long. Trimming took off 6 bases at V and 1 base at J, with 30 bases between the two ends. The germline gives CDR1 KGHSH, CDR2 LQKENI. A word on this clone: Its antigen is not identified.

Data came from immunoSEQ multiplex PCR; TCRdb stores just in-frame clones and leaves some out. The sample consists of about 50,000 clones, over 75% of them appearing once. The chain carries TRBV18 and TRBJ2-5, with D possibly being TRBD1 (6 bases). This clonotype was obtained from a human donor with glioblastoma. The material sequenced was blood, taken before dendritic cell vaccination. The CDR3 is CASSSISRDTGKRLQETQYF. CDR3 DNA: TGTGCCAGCTCTTCAATTTCCCGGGACACCGGGAAGCGCCTCCAAGAGACCCAGTACTTC.